This TCR beta chain came from a study of blood T cell repertoires in COVID-19. Participants were placed into cohorts based on the clinical history they reported. Using immunoSEQ multiplex PCR, the repertoire was profiled, and TCRdb retains in-frame clones only, with some absent. The sample lists fewer than 350,000 clones, 90% occurring once. The sequence was obtained from a woman aged 18-35 years with acute COVID-19. The sequenced sample consisted of PBMCs or T cells enriched from blood (not recorded which).

The CDR3 region has the DNA TGTGCCAGTAAACCGACAGGGAGCTCCTACGAGCAGTACTTC. Its translation is CASKPTGSSYEQYF. The V call is TRBV19, the J call TRBJ2-7; 7 nucleotides align to TRBD1. The CDR3 totals 14 residues. Germline-derived CDR1 and CDR2 are LNHDA and SQIVND (reference sequence). J was trimmed by 0 bases and V by 7 bases; bases with no gene match: 6.